This T cell receptor (beta chain) derives from a study of PD-1 blockade in classical Hodgkin lymphoma. Background on the study: Patients got intravenous nivolumab 3 mg/kg every 2 weeks. Broader study findings: Researchers reported that CD4+ TCR diversity, though not CD8+, rose significantly by C4D1. Reported baseline diversity: healthy donors highest, relapsed/refractory patients lowest.

V was trimmed by 3 bases and J by 7 bases, leaving 12 bases between them. The CDR3 covers 14 residues. Germline-derived CDR1 and CDR2 are MNHNS and SASEGT. Specified time point: cycle 4 day 1 (C4D1), after less than 7 weeks of nivolumab. Brentuximab vedotin exposure varied, and every patient relapsed after autologous stem cell transplantation. Relapsed/refractory classical Hodgkin lymphoma patients had complete, partial or progressive responses. Generated by immunoSEQ multiplex PCR, the TCRdb table keeps only in-frame clones and is missing some. The table has approximately 26,000 clones, over 75% seen once. The sample holds one count of this clone. Its matching antigen is unknown.

This TCR came from a human donor with classical Hodgkin lymphoma. The sequencing here drew on peripheral blood mononuclear cells (PBMCs), taken before the fourth cycle of nivolumab. V usage is TRBV6-1 and J usage is TRBJ2-2; possible D gene TRBD2, 6 bases. CDR3 region: CASSDQLGGGELFF. The CDR3 nucleotides read TGTGCCAGCAGTGATCAGTTGGGGGGCGGGGAGCTGTTTTTT.